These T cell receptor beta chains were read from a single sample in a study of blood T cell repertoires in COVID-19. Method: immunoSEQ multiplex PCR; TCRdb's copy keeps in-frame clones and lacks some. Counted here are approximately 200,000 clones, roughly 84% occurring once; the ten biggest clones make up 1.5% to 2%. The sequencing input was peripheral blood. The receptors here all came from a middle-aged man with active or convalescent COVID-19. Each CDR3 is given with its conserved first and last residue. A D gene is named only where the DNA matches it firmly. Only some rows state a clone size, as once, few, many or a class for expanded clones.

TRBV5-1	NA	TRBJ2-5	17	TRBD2	CASRSGLAGSPGETQYF	TGCGCCAGCAGGTCCGGACTAGCGGGGAGCCCTGGGGAGACCCAGTACTTC
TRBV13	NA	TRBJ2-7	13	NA	CASSLGRRGEQYF	TGTGCCAGCAGCTTAGGCCGAAGGGGCGAGCAGTACTTC
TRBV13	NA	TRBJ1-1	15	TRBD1	CASSLQQGLSTEAFF	TGTGCCAGCAGCCTCCAACAGGGGTTGAGCACTGAAGCTTTCTTT
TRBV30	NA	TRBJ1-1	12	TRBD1	CAWGTGNAEAFF	TGTGCCTGGGGGACAGGGAACGCTGAAGCTTTCTTT
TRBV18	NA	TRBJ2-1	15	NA	CASSPGTGTYNEQFF	TGTGCCAGCTCACCCGGGACTGGAACCTACAATGAGCAGTTCTTC
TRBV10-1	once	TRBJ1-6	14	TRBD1	CASSRDRGNSPLHF	TGCGCCAGCAGTAGGGACAGGGGGAATTCACCCCTCCACTTT
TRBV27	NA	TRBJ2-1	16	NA	CASSLSGLINYNEQFF	TGTGCCAGCAGTTTATCGGGCCTAATAAACTACAATGAGCAGTTCTTC
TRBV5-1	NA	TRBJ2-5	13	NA	CASSAGLGETQYF	TGCGCCAGCAGCGCGGGGCTGGGGGAGACCCAGTACTTC
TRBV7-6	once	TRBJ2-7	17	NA	CASSLQPGGRTSYEQYF	TGTGCCAGCAGCTTACAACCCGGGGGACGGACCTCCTACGAGCAGTACTTC
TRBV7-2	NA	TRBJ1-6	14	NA	CASSLRGGGSPLHF	TGTGCCAGCAGCTTGCGCGGAGGAGGTTCACCCCTCCACTTT
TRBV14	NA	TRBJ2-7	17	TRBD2	CASSQDRRLAGGPEQYF	TGTGCCAGCAGCCAAGATCGGCGGCTAGCGGGAGGTCCCGAGCAGTACTTC
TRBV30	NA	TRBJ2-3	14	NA	CAWSDPKGADTQYF	TGTGCCTGGAGCGACCCGAAGGGGGCAGATACGCAGTATTTT
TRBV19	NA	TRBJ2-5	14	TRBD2	CASRPGTSGGTQYF	TGTGCCAGTAGGCCCGGGACTAGTGGGGGGACCCAGTACTTC
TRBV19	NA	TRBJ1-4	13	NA	CASADTHREKLFF	TGTGCCAGTGCCGACACCCATCGGGAAAAACTGTTTTTT
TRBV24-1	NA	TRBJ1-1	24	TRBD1	CATSDLHSASWPPALRQGNTEAFF	TGTGCCACCAGTGATTTGCACAGTGCTTCTTGGCCACCTGCTCTCAGACAGGGGAACACTGAAGCTTTCTTT
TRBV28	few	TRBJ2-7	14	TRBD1	CASSSGQASYEQYF	TGTGCCAGCAGCTCCGGACAGGCCTCCTACGAGCAGTACTTC
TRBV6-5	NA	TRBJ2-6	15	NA	CASRPDSSGANVLTF	TGTGCCAGCAGGCCCGACAGCTCTGGGGCCAACGTCCTGACTTTC
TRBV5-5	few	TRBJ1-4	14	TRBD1	CASTPLTGGEKLFF	TGTGCCAGCACCCCCTTGACAGGGGGTGAAAAACTGTTTTTT
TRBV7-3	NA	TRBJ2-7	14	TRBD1	CASSFDRGPYEQYF	TGTGCCAGCAGCTTCGACAGGGGACCCTACGAGCAGTACTTC
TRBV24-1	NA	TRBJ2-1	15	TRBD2	CATSDPSGRVGEQFF	TGTGCCACCAGTGATCCTAGCGGGAGGGTAGGGGAGCAGTTCTTC
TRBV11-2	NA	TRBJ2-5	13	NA	CASSLGSIGTQYF	TGTGCCAGCAGCTTAGGTAGTATCGGGACCCAGTACTTC
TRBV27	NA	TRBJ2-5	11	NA	CASSRQETQYF	TGTGCCAGCAGCAGACAAGAGACCCAGTACTTC
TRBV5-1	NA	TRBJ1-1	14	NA	CASSWEKMNTEAFF	TGCGCCAGCAGCTGGGAGAAAATGAACACTGAAGCTTTCTTT
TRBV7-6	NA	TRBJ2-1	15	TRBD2	CASSLRFGGYNEQFF	TGTGCCAGCAGCCTTAGATTCGGGGGGTACAATGAGCAGTTCTTC
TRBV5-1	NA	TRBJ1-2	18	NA	CASSLDPGSIYSNYGYTF	TGCGCCAGCAGCTTGGACCCGGGTTCCATTTACTCTAACTATGGCTACACCTTC
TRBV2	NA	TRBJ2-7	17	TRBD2	CASSEALMGLADYEQYF	TGTGCCAGCAGTGAAGCGCTAATGGGACTAGCGGATTACGAGCAGTACTTC
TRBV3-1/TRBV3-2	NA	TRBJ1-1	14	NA	CASSQENYITEAFF	TGTGCCAGCAGCCAAGAGAACTATATCACTGAAGCTTTCTTT
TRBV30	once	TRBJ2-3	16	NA	CAWSSTYGTPTDTQYF	TGTGCCTGGAGTTCTACATACGGGACACCCACAGATACGCAGTATTTT
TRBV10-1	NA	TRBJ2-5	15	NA	CASSEERRDHETQYF	TGCGCCAGCAGTGAAGAACGGCGGGATCACGAGACCCAGTACTTC
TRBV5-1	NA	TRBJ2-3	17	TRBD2	CASSFAGTSGVQDTQYF	TGCGCCAGCAGCTTCGCCGGGACTAGCGGGGTGCAAGATACGCAGTATTTT
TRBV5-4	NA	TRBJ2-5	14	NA	CASSLGRVWETQYF	TGTGCCAGCAGCTTGGGCCGGGTGTGGGAGACCCAGTACTTC
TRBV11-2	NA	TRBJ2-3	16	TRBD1	CASSLDVGTGRDTQYF	TGTGCCAGCAGCTTAGATGTCGGGACAGGGAGGGATACGCAGTATTTT
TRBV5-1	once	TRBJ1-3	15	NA	CASSSLGPTGNTIYF	TGCGCCAGCAGCTCGCTCGGTCCGACTGGAAACACCATATATTTT
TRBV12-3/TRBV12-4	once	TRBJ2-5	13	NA	CASSSLSLGAQYF	TGTGCCAGCAGTAGCCTCTCCCTCGGGGCCCAGTACTTC
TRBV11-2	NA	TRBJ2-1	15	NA	CASSLLTSSYNEQFF	TGTGCCAGCAGCCTACTGACTAGCTCCTACAATGAGCAGTTCTTC
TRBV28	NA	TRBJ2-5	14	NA	CASSFWGSQETQYF	TGTGCCAGCAGTTTTTGGGGCTCCCAAGAGACCCAGTACTTC
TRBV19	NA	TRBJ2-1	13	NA	CASSIGLPDEQFF	TGTGCCAGTAGTATCGGACTCCCGGATGAGCAGTTCTTC
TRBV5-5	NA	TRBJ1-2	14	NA	CASSLSGEDYGYTF	TGTGCCAGCAGCTTGTCAGGGGAAGACTATGGCTACACCTTC
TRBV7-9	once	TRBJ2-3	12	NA	CASSAPGNTQYF	TGTGCCAGCAGCGCCCCAGGGAATACGCAGTATTTT
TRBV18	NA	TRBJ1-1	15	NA	CASSPPVLGRTEAFF	TGTGCCAGCTCACCACCGGTACTGGGGCGCACTGAAGCTTTCTTT
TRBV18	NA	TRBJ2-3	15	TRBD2	CASSPNGGATDTQYF	TGTGCCAGCTCACCTAACGGGGGGGCCACAGATACGCAGTATTTT
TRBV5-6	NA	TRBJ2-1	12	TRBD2	CASSTRLAEQFF	TGTGCCAGCAGCACAAGACTAGCGGAGCAGTTCTTC
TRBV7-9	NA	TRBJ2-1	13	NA	CASSLVSRDEQFF	TGTGCCAGCAGCTTAGTGTCGCGGGATGAGCAGTTCTTC
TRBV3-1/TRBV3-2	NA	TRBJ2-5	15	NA	CASSQARGWLETQYF	TGTGCCAGCAGCCAAGCCAGGGGTTGGTTGGAGACCCAGTACTTC
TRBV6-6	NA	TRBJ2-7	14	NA	CASSEQVLTYEQYF	TGTGCCAGCAGCGAACAGGTGCTTACCTACGAGCAGTACTTC
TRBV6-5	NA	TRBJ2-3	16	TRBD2	CASSYDETSGSDTQYF	TGTGCCAGCAGTTACGACGAGACTAGCGGGAGTGATACGCAGTATTTT
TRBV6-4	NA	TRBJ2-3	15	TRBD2	CASSDRAGYTDTQYF	TGTGCCAGCAGTGACAGAGCGGGATACACAGATACGCAGTATTTT
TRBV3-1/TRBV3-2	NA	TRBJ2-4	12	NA	CASSQDRFIQYF	TGTGCCAGCAGCCAAGATCGTTTCATTCAGTACTTC
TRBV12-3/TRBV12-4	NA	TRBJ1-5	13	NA	CASSLDRNQPQHF	TGTGCCAGCAGTTTAGACAGGAATCAGCCCCAGCATTTT
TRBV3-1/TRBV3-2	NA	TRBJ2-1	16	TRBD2	CASSHIGLAGVGEQFF	TGTGCCAGCAGCCATATTGGACTAGCGGGAGTAGGTGAGCAGTTCTTC
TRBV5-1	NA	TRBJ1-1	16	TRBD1	CASSPTIGGRGTEAFF	TGCGCCAGCAGCCCCACAATAGGGGGCAGGGGCACTGAAGCTTTCTTT
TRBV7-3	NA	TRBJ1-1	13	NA	CASSLRGESEAFF	TGTGCCAGCAGCTTAAGGGGGGAATCTGAAGCTTTCTTT
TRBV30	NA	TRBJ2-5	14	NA	CAWESHGYQETQYF	TGTGCCTGGGAATCCCACGGTTACCAAGAGACCCAGTACTTC
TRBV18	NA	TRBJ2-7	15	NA	CASSLGGGERYEQYF	TGTGCCAGTTCCCTTGGCGGGGGCGAGCGGTACGAGCAGTACTTC
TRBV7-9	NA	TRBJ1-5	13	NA	CASSLLENQPQHF	TGTGCCAGCAGCTTATTGGAGAATCAGCCCCAGCATTTT
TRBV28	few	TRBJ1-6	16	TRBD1	CASSWDRDRHNSPLHF	TGTGCCAGCAGTTGGGACAGGGATCGGCATAATTCACCCCTCCACTTT
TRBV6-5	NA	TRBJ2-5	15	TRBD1	CASSYDRGAQETQYF	TGTGCCAGCAGTTATGACAGGGGCGCCCAAGAGACCCAGTACTTC
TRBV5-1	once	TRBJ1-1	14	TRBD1	CASSKGQGGTEAFF	TGCGCCAGCAGCAAAGGACAGGGCGGAACTGAAGCTTTCTTT
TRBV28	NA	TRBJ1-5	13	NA	CAVQRSRNQPQHF	TGTGCGGTACAGAGATCCCGCAATCAGCCCCAGCATTTT